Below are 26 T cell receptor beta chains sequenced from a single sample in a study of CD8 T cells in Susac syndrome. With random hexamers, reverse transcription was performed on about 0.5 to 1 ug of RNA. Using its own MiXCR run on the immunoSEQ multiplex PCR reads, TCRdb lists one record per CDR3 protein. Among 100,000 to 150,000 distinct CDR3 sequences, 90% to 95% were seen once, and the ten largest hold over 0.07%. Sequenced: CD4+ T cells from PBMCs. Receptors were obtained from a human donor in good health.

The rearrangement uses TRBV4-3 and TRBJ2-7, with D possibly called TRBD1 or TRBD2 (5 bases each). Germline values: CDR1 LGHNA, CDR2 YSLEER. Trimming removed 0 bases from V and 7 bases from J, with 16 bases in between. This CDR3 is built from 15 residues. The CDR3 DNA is TGCGCCAGCAGCCAAGACAGGGCGGCACGAGGGGAGCAGTACTTC. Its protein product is CASSQDRAARGEQYF.

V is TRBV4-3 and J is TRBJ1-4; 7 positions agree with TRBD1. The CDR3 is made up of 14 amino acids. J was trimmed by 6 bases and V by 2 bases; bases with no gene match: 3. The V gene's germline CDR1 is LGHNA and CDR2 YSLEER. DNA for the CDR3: TGCGCCAGCAGCCAACAGGGGGGTGATGAAAAACTGTTTTTT. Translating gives CASSQQGGDEKLFF.

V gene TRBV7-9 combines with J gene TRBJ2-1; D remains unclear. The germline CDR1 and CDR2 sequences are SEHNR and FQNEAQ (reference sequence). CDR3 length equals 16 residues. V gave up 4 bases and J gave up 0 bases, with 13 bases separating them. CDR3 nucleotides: TGTGCCAGCAGCTACCCCCGGTCGGGCTCCTACAATGAGCAGTTCTTC. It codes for CASSYPRSGSYNEQFF.

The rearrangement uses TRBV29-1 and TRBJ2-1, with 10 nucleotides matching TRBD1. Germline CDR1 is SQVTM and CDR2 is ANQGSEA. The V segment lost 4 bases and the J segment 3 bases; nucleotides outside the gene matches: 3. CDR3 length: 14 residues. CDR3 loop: CSVVRDRGYNEQFF. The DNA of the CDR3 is TGCAGCGTTGTTCGGGACAGGGGCTACAATGAGCAGTTCTTC.

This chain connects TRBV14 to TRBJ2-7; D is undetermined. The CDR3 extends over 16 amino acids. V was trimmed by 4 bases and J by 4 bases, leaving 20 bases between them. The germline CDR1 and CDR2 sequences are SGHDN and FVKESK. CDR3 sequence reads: CASSRLSAGGAYEQYF. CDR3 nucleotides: TGTGCCAGCAGCCGTCTGTCCGCCGGCGGAGCGTACGAGCAGTACTTC.

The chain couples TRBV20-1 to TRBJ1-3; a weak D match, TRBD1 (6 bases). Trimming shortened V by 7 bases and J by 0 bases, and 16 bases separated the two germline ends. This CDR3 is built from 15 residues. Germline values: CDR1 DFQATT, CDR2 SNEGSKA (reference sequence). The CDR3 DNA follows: TGCAGTGGGACAGAAGGATCCAACTCTGGAAACACCATATATTTT. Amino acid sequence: CSGTEGSNSGNTIYF.

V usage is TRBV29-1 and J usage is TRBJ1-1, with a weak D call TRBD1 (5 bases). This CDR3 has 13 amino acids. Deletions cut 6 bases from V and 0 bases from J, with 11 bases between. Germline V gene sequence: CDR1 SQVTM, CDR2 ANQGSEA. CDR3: CSVAGVLNTEAFF. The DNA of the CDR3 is TGCAGCGTCGCGGGGGTTTTGAACACTGAAGCTTTCTTT. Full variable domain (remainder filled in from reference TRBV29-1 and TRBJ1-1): SAVISQKPSRDICQRGTSLTIQCQVDSQVTMMFWYRQQPGQSLTLIATANQGSEATYESGFVIDKFPISRPNLTFSTLTVSNMSPEDSSIYLCSVAGVLNTEAFFGQGTRLTVV.

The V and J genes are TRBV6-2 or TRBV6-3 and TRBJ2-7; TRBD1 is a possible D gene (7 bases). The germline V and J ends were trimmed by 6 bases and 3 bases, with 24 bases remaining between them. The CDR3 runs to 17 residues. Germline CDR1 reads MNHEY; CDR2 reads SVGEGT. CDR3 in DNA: TGTGCCAGCAGCACCAGCTCCTCAGGAGGGGGCCTCTACGAGCAGTACTTC. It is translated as CASSTSSSGGGLYEQYF.

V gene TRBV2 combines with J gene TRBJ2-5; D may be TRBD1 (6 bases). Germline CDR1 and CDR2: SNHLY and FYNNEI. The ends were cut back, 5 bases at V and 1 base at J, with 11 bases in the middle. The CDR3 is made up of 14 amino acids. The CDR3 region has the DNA TGTGCCAGCAGTAGCAGGACAGTCCAAGAGACCCAGTACTTC. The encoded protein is CASSSRTVQETQYF.

CDR3 region: CASSLKGSEAFF. The CDR3 DNA is TGCGCCAGCAGCTTAAAAGGGTCTGAAGCTTTCTTT. The V call is TRBV5-1, the J call TRBJ1-1; D unresolved. The CDR3 consists of 12 residues. Trimming pared 2 bases from V and 6 bases from J, leaving 8 bases between. The germline CDR1 and CDR2 sequences are SGHRS and YFSETQ.

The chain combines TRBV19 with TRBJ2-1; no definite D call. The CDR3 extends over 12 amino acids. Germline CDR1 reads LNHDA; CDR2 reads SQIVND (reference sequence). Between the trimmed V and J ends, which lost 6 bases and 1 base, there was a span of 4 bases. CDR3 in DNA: TGTGCCAGTAGGCCTTCCTACAATGAGCAGTTCTTC. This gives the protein CASRPSYNEQFF.

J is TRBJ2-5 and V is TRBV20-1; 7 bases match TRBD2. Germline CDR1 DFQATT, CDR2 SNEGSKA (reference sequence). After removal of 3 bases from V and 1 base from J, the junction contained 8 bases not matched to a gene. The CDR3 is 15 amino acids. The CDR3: CSARERGPRQETQYF. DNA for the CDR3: TGCAGTGCTAGGGAGCGGGGACCCCGCCAAGAGACCCAGTACTTC.

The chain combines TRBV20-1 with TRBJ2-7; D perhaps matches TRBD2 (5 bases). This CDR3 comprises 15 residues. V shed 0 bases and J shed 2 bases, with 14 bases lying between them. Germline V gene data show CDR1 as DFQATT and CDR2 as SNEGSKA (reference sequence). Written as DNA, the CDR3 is TGCAGTGCTAGAGAGTCTTCAGCGGAAACCTACGAGCAGTACTTC. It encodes CSARESSAETYEQYF.

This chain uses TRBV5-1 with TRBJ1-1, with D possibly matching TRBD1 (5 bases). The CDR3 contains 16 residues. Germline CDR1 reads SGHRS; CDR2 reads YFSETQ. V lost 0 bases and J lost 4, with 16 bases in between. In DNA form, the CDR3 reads TGCGCCAGCAGCTTGGGGGACCCCAACCGGGGCACTGAAGCTTTCTTT. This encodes CASSLGDPNRGTEAFF.

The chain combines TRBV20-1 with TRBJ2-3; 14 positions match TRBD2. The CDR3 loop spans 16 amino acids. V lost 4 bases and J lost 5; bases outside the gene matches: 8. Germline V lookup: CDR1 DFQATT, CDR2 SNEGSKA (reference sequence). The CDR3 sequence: CSAMGTSGRLRDTQYF. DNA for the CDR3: TGCAGTGCTATGGGGACTAGCGGGAGATTGCGAGATACGCAGTATTTT.

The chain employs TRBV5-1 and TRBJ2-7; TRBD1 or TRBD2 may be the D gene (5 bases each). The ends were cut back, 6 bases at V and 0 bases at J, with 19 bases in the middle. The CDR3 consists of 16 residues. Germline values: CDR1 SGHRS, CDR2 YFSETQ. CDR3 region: CASTSQGGSPSYEQYF. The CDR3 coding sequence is TGCGCCAGCACCTCGCAGGGTGGGAGCCCCTCCTACGAGCAGTACTTC.

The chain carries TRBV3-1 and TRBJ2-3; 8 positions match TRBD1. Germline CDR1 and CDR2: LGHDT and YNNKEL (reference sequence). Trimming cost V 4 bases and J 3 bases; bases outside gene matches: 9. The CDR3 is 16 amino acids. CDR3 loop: CASSPTGTGATDTQYF. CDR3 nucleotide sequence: TGTGCCAGCAGCCCGACCGGGACAGGCGCTACAGATACGCAGTATTTT.

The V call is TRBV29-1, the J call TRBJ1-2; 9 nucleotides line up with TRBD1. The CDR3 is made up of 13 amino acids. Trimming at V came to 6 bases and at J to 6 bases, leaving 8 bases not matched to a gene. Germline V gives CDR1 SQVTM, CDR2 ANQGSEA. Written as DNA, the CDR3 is TGCAGCGTAGGGACAGGGAAGGCTGATGGCTACACCTTC. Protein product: CSVGTGKADGYTF. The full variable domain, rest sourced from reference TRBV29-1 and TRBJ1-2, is SAVISQKPSRDICQRGTSLTIQCQVDSQVTMMFWYRQQPGQSLTLIATANQGSEATYESGFVIDKFPISRPNLTFSTLTVSNMSPEDSSIYLCSVGTGKADGYTFGSGTRLTVV.

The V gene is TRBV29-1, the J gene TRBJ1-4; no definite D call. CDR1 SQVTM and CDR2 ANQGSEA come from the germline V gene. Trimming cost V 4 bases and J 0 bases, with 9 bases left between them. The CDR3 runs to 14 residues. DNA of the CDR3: TGCAGCGTTGCTGAGGGAGCAACTAATGAAAAACTGTTTTTT. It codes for CSVAEGATNEKLFF.

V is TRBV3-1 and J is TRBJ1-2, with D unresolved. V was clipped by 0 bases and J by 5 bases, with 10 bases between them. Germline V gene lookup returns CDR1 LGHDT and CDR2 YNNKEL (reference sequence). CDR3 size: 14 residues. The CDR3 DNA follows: TGTGCCAGCAGCCAAGAAAACGGTGTTTATGGCTACACCTTC. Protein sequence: CASSQENGVYGYTF. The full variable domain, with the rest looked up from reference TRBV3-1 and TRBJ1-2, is DTAVSQTPKYLVTQMGNDKSIKCEQNLGHDTMYWYKQDSKKFLKIMFSYNNKELIINETVPNRFSPKSPDKAHLNLHINSLELGDSAVYFCASSQENGVYGYTFGSGTRLTVV.

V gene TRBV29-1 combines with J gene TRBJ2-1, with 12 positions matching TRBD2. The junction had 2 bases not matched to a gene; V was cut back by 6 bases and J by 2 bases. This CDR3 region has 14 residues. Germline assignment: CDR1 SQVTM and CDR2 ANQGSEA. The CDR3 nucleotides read TGCAGCGTAGGACTAGCGGGGACCTACAATGAGCAGTTCTTC. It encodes CSVGLAGTYNEQFF.

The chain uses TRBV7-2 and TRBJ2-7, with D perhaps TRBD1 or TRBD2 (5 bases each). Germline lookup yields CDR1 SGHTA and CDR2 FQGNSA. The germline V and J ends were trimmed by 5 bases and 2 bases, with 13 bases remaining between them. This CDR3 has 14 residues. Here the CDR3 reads CASSQAGGTYEQYF. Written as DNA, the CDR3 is TGTGCCAGCAGCCAAGCTGGGGGAACCTACGAGCAGTACTTC.

The CDR3 region is CASSLAVGGSQPQHF. In DNA form, the CDR3 reads TGTGCCAGCAGCTTAGCAGTGGGTGGGAGTCAGCCCCAGCATTTT. This sequence joins TRBV7-2 and TRBJ1-5, with unresolved D. Germline V gene sequence: CDR1 SGHTA, CDR2 FQGNSA. The length of the CDR3 is 15 residues. V dropped 0 bases and J dropped 6 bases, with 12 bases sitting between them.

The CDR3 spells CASSSVSSSYNEQFF. In DNA, the CDR3 is TGTGCCAGCAGCTCAGTGTCCTCCTCCTACAATGAGCAGTTCTTC. The chain is built from TRBV7-2 and TRBJ2-1; D gene ambiguous. The ends were cut back, 4 bases at V and 0 bases at J, with 10 bases in the middle. This CDR3 is built from 15 residues. Germline CDR1 reads SGHTA; CDR2 reads FQGNSA.

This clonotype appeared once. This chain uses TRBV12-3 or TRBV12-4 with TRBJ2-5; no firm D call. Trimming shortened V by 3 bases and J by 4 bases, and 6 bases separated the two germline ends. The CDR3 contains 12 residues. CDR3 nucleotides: TGTGCCAGCAGTTTCATCCGAGAGACCCAGTACTTC. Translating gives CASSFIRETQYF.

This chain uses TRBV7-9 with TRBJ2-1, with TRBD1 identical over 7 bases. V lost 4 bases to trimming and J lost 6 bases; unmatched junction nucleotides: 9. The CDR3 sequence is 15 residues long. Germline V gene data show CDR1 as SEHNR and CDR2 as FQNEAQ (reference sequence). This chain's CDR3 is CASSSRTGLGNEQFF. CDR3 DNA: TGTGCCAGCAGCTCGCGGACAGGCCTAGGCAATGAGCAGTTCTTC.